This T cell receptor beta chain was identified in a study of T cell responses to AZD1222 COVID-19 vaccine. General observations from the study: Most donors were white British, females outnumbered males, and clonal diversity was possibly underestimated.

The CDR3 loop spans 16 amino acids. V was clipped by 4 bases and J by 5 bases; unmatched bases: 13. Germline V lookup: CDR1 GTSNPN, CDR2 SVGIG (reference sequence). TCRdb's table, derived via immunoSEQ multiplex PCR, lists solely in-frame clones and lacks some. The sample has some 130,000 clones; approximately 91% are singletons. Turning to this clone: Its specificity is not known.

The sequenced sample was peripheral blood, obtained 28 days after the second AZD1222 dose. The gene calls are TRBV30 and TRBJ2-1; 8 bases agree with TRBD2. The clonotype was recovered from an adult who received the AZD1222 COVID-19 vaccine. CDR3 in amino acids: CAWNLAGFFPNNEQFF. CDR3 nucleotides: TGTGCCTGGAACTTAGCGGGATTCTTCCCGAACAATGAGCAGTTCTTC.